The 22 T cell receptor beta chains presented below share a single source sample, sequenced in a study of blood T cell repertoires in COVID-19. Sequencing used immunoSEQ multiplex PCR; TCRdb keeps in-frame clones, though not all of them. The table records some 120,000 clones, 90% of them present only once. Sequences were obtained from peripheral blood. These receptors were taken from a man aged 60-69 years with COVID-19, enrolled during active disease.

The gene calls are TRBV6-5 and TRBJ1-2, with D unresolved. This CDR3 comprises 15 residues. CDR1 and CDR2 (germline): MNHEY, SVGAGI. The V end lost 6 bases, the J end lost 2 bases, and 16 bases lay between the germline ends. The CDR3 region has the DNA TGTGCCAGCAGAGTTGGCGGCACTCTAAACTATGGCTACACCTTC. Residues: CASRVGGTLNYGYTF.

The J gene is TRBJ2-7, the V gene TRBV28; D uncertain. Germline assignment: CDR1 MDHEN and CDR2 SYDVKM. The CDR3 contains 14 residues. Trimming took 8 bases from V and 4 from J, leaving 18 bases between them. CDR3 protein: CASSEQAKSYEQYF. CDR3 DNA sequence: TGTGCCAGCTCTGAGCAGGCCAAAAGTTACGAGCAGTACTTC.

The chain combines TRBV21-1 with TRBJ2-7; the table's D call, TRBD2, has no DNA check behind it. TRBV21-1 is flagged as a pseudogene. This CDR3 has 16 amino acids. The CDR3 here is CASSKGGGTATYEQYF. The CDR3 DNA reads TGTGCCAGCAGCAAAGGGGGGGGGACGGCCACCTACGAGCAGTACTTC.

The V call is TRBV5-1, the J call TRBJ2-7; 13 positions agree with TRBD2. The CDR3 totals 14 residues. Germline lookup yields CDR1 SGHRS and CDR2 YFSETQ. Trimming at V came to 5 bases and at J to 7 bases, leaving 6 bases not matched to a gene. The CDR3 is CASSSGLAGSEQYF. CDR3 DNA: TGCGCCAGCAGTTCGGGACTAGCGGGATCGGAGCAGTACTTC.

The chain recombines TRBV12-5 with TRBJ2-1; 11 bases match TRBD2. Looked up from germline, CDR1 is LGHNT and CDR2 is FRNRAP. The CDR3 length is 17 residues. V trimming: 8 bases; J trimming: 0 bases; junction bases outside the gene matches: 9. CDR3 nucleotides: TGTGCTAGTAACGAGGGACTAGCGGAAAGCTCCTACAATGAGCAGTTCTTC. Amino acid sequence: CASNEGLAESSYNEQFF.

V usage is TRBV6-2 or TRBV6-3 and J usage is TRBJ1-1, with D unresolved. This CDR3 contains 15 residues. Trimming took 0 bases from V and 0 from J, leaving 8 bases between them. CDR1 is MNHEY, CDR2 SVGEGT, per germline. The CDR3 protein is CASSYSSGMNTEAFF. CDR3 nucleotides: TGTGCCAGCAGTTACTCATCAGGAATGAACACTGAAGCTTTCTTT.

The chain's CDR3 is CASRSVAGESWTEAFF. As DNA, the CDR3 is TGTGCCAGTAGGAGTGTGGCAGGTGAGTCGTGGACTGAAGCTTTCTTT. The J gene is TRBJ1-1, the V gene TRBV19; D unresolved. Germline V gene sequence: CDR1 LNHDA, CDR2 SQIVND (reference sequence). The CDR3 is made up of 16 amino acids. Trimming cost V 6 bases and J 5 bases, with 22 bases left between them.

This clone was observed a single time. This chain connects TRBV5-1 to TRBJ2-7, with 7 nucleotides matching TRBD2. Germline lookup yields CDR1 SGHRS and CDR2 YFSETQ. J was trimmed by 2 bases and V by 0 bases; bases with no gene match: 8. This CDR3 is built from 16 residues. The CDR3 reads CASSLERLASTYEQYF. As DNA, the CDR3 is TGCGCCAGCAGCTTGGAGAGACTAGCATCCACCTACGAGCAGTACTTC.

The rearrangement links TRBV2 to TRBJ2-1; 10 nucleotides align to TRBD1. There are 16 residues in the CDR3. V lost 5 bases to trimming and J lost 5 bases; unmatched junction nucleotides: 9. Germline CDR1 is SNHLY and CDR2 is FYNNEI. CDR3 region: CASSLPGTGVHNEQFF. The CDR3 coding sequence is TGTGCCAGCAGTCTACCTGGGACAGGGGTCCACAATGAGCAGTTCTTC. Looking up the rest from reference TRBV2 and TRBJ2-1 gives the full variable domain: EPEVTQTPSHQVTQMGQEVILRCVPISNHLYFYWYRQILGQKVEFLVSFYNNEISEKSEIFDDQFSVERPDGSNFTLKIRSTKLEDSAMYFCASSLPGTGVHNEQFFGPGTRLTVL.

This rearrangement joins TRBV18 to TRBJ1-3; 7 bases line up with TRBD1. The CDR3 extends over 20 amino acids. In germline, CDR1 is KGHSH, CDR2 LQKENI. After removal of 3 bases from V and 0 bases from J, the junction contained 17 bases not matched to a gene. The CDR3 loop is CASSPRSLRTQGVSGNTIYF. As DNA, the CDR3 is TGTGCCAGCTCACCCCGCTCGTTGAGAACCCAGGGGGTCTCTGGAAACACCATATATTTT.

J is TRBJ2-3 and V is TRBV7-3; 8 positions match TRBD2. The CDR3 is 16 residues long. Germline V gene sequence: CDR1 SGHTA, CDR2 FQGTGA. The ends lost 2 bases at V and 2 bases at J; junction bases unmatched: 6. CDR3 nucleotides: TGTGCCAGCAGCTTAGGAGCGGGGGACATCACAGATACGCAGTATTTT. Amino acids: CASSLGAGDITDTQYF.

The chain carries TRBV7-9 and TRBJ2-7, with TRBD2 matching 8 bases. Trimming cost V 5 bases and J 5 bases; bases outside gene matches: 8. CDR1 and CDR2 (germline): SEHNR, FQNEAQ (reference sequence). The CDR3 covers 14 residues. CDR3 loop: CASSTSGSSNEQYF. CDR3 DNA sequence: TGTGCCAGCAGCACAAGCGGGAGCAGCAACGAGCAGTACTTC.

Of note for this clone: Different DNA sequences within this sample yield the same CDR3. The CDR3 here is CSGGTVNTEAFF. DNA for the CDR3: TGCAGCGGTGGGACAGTGAACACTGAAGCTTTCTTT. The V and J genes are TRBV29-1 and TRBJ1-1, with TRBD1 matching over 7 bases. The ends lost 7 bases at V and 0 bases at J; junction bases unmatched: 2. The CDR3 consists of 12 residues. Looked up from germline, CDR1 is SQVTM and CDR2 is ANQGSEA.

The chain couples TRBV5-4 to TRBJ2-3, with D perhaps TRBD2 (5 bases). The CDR3 has 14 amino acids. Between the trimmed V and J ends, which lost 2 bases and 5 bases, there was a span of 12 bases. Germline V gene sequence: CDR1 SGHNT, CDR2 YYREEE (reference sequence). The DNA of the CDR3 is TGTGCCAGCAGCTTACTTTGGGGAGAAGATACGCAGTATTTT. The encoded protein is CASSLLWGEDTQYF.

This chain joins TRBV7-3 and TRBJ1-1, with 8 bases matching TRBD1. Germline lookup yields CDR1 SGHTA and CDR2 FQGTGA. The CDR3 extends over 14 amino acids. The V gene end was trimmed by 4 bases and the J gene end by 5 bases; junction bases not matched to a gene: 6. The CDR3: CASSSSGGETEAFF. The DNA of the CDR3 is TGTGCCAGCAGCTCTTCAGGGGGCGAAACTGAAGCTTTCTTT.

The chain recombines TRBV5-1 with TRBJ2-1; no clear D. CDR1 is SGHRS and CDR2 is YFSETQ in the germline V gene. The ends were cut back, 4 bases at V and 4 bases at J, with 12 bases in the middle. The CDR3 consists of 14 residues. The CDR3 loop reads CASSTESEYNEQFF. The CDR3 DNA sequence: TGCGCCAGCAGCACCGAGAGTGAATACAATGAGCAGTTCTTC.

This clone was counted a single time. The chain employs TRBV12-3 or TRBV12-4 and TRBJ1-6; 7 nucleotides agree with TRBD1. V shed 7 bases and J 9 bases; nucleotides not matched to a gene: 6. The CDR3 is 13 amino acids. In DNA, the CDR3 is TGTGCCAGCACGACAGGGAAAGCTTCACCCCTCCACTTT. It translates to CASTTGKASPLHF.

The chain recombines TRBV7-9 with TRBJ1-6; D possibly corresponds to TRBD1 (5 bases). The CDR3 totals 16 residues. The germline CDR1 and CDR2 sequences are SEHNR and FQNEAQ (reference sequence). With 5 bases removed from V and 7 bases from J, the gap between germline ends came to 18 bases. The chain's CDR3 is CASSQPGGGDNSPLHF. CDR3 sequence (DNA): TGTGCCAGCAGCCAACCCGGTGGAGGGGACAATTCACCCCTCCACTTT.

The chain has TRBV25-1 and TRBJ2-3; perhaps TRBD2 as D (6 bases). The CDR3 has 14 residues. Germline CDR1 is MGHDK and CDR2 is SYGVNS. V lost 3 bases and J 5 bases, leaving 12 bases between the germline ends. DNA for the CDR3: TGTGCCAGCAGTGAGGGGGGAGTTCAAGATACGCAGTATTTT. It yields the protein CASSEGGVQDTQYF.

CDR3 nucleotides: TGTGCCAGCGGGACACCGAACACCGGGGAGCTGTTTTTT. This translates into CASGTPNTGELFF. V gene TRBV9 combines with J gene TRBJ2-2, with D perhaps matching TRBD1 (6 bases). V lost 7 bases, J lost 0 bases, and 7 bases lay in between. Germline loops: CDR1 SGDLS, CDR2 YYNGEE. CDR3 length: 13 amino acids.

This clone is a singleton in its sample. CDR3 coding DNA: TGCGCCAGCAGCCCGGGCGCAGGGGACGGAAACACCATATATTTT. Its translation is CASSPGAGDGNTIYF. The chain uses TRBV5-1 and TRBJ1-3; D possibly corresponds to TRBD1 (6 bases). CDR3 size: 15 residues. V was shortened by 4 bases and J by 4 bases, with 15 bases between the two germline ends. CDR1 and CDR2 from the germline V gene are SGHRS and YFSETQ. The whole variable domain, filled in from reference TRBV5-1 and TRBJ1-3, reads KAGVTQTPRYLIKTRGQQVTLSCSPISGHRSVSWYQQTPGQGLQFLFEYFSETQRNKGNFPGRFSGRQFSNSRSEMNVSTLELGDSALYLCASSPGAGDGNTIYFGEGSWLTVV.

The gene calls are TRBV3-1 (or the pseudogene TRBV3-2) and TRBJ2-1; D is perhaps TRBD2 (6 bases). CDR3 size: 13 residues. The V gene lost 3 bases and the J gene lost 9 bases, with 12 bases spanning the gap. Germline CDR1 is LGHDT and CDR2 is YNNKEL (reference sequence). The CDR3 sequence: CASSHQGSGEQFF. The DNA of the CDR3 is TGTGCCAGCAGCCATCAGGGTAGCGGTGAGCAGTTCTTC.